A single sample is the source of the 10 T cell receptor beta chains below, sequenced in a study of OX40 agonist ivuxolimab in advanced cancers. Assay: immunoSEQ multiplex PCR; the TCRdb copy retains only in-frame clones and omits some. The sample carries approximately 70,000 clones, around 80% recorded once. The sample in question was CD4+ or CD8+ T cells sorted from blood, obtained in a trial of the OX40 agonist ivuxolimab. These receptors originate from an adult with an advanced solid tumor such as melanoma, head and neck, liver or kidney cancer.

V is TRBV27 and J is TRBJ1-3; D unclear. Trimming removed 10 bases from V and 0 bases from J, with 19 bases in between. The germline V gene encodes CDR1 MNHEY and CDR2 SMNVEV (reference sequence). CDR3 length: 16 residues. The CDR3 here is CATPKGTFYSGNTIYF. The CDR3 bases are TGTGCCACTCCAAAGGGCACCTTCTACTCTGGAAACACCATATATTTT.

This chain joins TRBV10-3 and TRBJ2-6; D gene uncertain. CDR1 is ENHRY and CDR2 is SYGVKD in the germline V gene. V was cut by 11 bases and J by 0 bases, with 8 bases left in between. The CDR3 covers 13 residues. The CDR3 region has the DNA TGTGCCGTTGGAATCTCTGGGGCCAACGTCCTGACTTTC. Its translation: CAVGISGANVLTF.

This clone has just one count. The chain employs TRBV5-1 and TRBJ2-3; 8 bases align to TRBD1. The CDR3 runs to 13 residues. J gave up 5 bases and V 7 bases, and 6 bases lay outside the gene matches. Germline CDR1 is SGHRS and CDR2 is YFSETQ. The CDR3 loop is CASGQGQEDTQYF. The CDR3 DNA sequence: TGCGCCAGCGGACAGGGTCAAGAAGATACGCAGTATTTT.

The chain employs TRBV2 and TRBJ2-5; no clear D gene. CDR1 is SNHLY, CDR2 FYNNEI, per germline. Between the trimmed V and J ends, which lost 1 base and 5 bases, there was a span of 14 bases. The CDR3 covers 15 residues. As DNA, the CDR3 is TGTGCCAGCAGTGAAGGTTTTGGGGTAAGGGAGACCCAGTACTTC. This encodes CASSEGFGVRETQYF.

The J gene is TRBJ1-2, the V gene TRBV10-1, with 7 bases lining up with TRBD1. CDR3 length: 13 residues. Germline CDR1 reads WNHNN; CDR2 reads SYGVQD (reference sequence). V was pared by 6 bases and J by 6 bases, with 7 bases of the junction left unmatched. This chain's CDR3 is CASSQRQGDGYTF. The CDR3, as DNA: TGCGCCAGCAGCCAAAGACAGGGAGATGGCTACACCTTC.

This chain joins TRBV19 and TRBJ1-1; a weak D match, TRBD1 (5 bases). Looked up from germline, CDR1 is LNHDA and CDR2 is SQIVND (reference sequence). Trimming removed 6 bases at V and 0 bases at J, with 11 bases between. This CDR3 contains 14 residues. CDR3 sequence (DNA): TGTGCCAGTAGGACAGTGAATATGAACACTGAAGCTTTCTTT. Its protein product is CASRTVNMNTEAFF.

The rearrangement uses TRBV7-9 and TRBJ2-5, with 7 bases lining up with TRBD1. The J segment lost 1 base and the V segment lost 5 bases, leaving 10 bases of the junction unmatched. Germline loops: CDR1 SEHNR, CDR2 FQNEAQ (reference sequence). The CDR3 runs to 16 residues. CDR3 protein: CASSRTGTVGQETQYF. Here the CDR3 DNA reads TGTGCCAGCAGCCGGACCGGGACAGTGGGCCAAGAGACCCAGTACTTC. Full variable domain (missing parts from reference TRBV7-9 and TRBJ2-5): DTGVSQNPRHKITKRGQNVTFRCDPISEHNRLYWYRQTLGQGPEFLTYFQNEAQLEKSRLLSDRFSAERPKGSFSTLEIQRTEQGDSAMYLCASSRTGTVGQETQYFGPGTRLLVL.

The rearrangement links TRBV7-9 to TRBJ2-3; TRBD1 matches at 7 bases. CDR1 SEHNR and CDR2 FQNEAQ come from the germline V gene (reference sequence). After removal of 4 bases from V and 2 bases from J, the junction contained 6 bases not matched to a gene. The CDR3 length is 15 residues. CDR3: CASSSFTGDTDTQYF. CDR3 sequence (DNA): TGTGCCAGCAGCTCCTTCACAGGGGACACAGATACGCAGTATTTT.

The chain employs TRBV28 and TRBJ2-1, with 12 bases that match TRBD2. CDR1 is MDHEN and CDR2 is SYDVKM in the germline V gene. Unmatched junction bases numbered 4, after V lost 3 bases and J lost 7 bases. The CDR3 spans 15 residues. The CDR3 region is CASSFGLAGLNEQFF. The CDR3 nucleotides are TGTGCCAGCAGTTTTGGACTAGCGGGGTTGAATGAGCAGTTCTTC.

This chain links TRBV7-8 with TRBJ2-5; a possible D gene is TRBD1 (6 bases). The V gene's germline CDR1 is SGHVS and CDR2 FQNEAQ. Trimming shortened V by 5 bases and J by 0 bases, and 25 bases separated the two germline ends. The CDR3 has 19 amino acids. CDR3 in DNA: TGTGCCAGCAGCCGAGTAGTCGCAGGGGCGAAGAAGTACCAAGAGACCCAGTACTTC. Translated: CASSRVVAGAKKYQETQYF.